This T cell receptor beta chain was obtained from a study of shared clonotypes between healthy human individuals. V shed 9 bases, J shed 7 bases, and the junction held 3 bases outside the gene matches. The germline V gene encodes CDR1 MNHEY and CDR2 SMNVEV (reference sequence). The CDR3 has 12 amino acids. Genomic DNA belonging to each subset was distributed in equal measure over several immunoSEQ plates. As handled by the study authors: From ImmunoSEQ came sequences covering only the junction and carrying no quality scores, so filtering differed. Sequencing was performed with immunoSEQ multiplex PCR; in TCRdb, only in-frame clones are kept and a portion is missing. The DNA gave D and trimming, while V, J and clone size come from that table. The data contain about 590,000 clones, less than 97% of them singletons. Study results and caveats: Tissues were not sampled, only blood, and their repertoires likely differ.

Positive CCR7 selection of CD45RO-negative cells yielded the naive CD8 cells, and terminally differentiated effector memory CD45RA+ cells were excluded. A word on this clone: What it recognizes is unknown. The sample carries other DNA sequences with the same CDR3.

Input material: naive CD8+ T cells sorted from blood. The clonotype originates from a woman in her thirties in good health. The chain is built from TRBV27 and TRBJ1-5; 10 positions agree with TRBD1. The CDR3 protein is CASTTGGQPQHF. DNA for the CDR3: TGTGCCAGTACGACAGGGGGCCAGCCCCAGCATTTT.